Below are 21 T cell receptor beta chains sequenced from a single sample in a study of shared clonotypes between healthy human individuals. Sequenced by immunoSEQ multiplex PCR; TCRdb stores in-frame clones only, minus some. The sample has hundreds of thousands of clones; approximately 79% are singletons. The sequenced sample consisted of memory CD4+ T cells sorted from blood. The subset here: CD45RA-negative fraction. These receptors were collected from a woman in her 30s in good health.

This clone was recorded only once. The CDR3 region has the DNA TGTGCCAGCAGCCAGGACAGGGTCCGGGGCACTGAAGCTTTCTTT. This encodes CASSQDRVRGTEAFF. The chain links TRBV7-3 to TRBJ1-1; 8 positions agree with TRBD1. Germline assignment: CDR1 SGHTA and CDR2 FQGTGA. The CDR3 covers 15 residues. Trimming removed 5 bases from V and 4 bases from J; junction bases left unmatched: 9. Full variable domain (outside the CDR3, taken from reference TRBV7-3 and TRBJ1-1): GAGVSQTPSNKVTEKGKYVELRCDPISGHTALYWYRQSLGQGPEFLIYFQGTGAADDSGLPNDRFFAVRPEGSVSTLKIQRTERGDSAVYLCASSQDRVRGTEAFFGQGTRLTVV.

The rearrangement joins TRBV11-3 to TRBJ2-7; D remains unclear. The V gene's germline CDR1 is SGHNT and CDR2 YENEEA. V was shortened by 5 bases and J by 0 bases, with 14 bases between the two germline ends. CDR3 size: 15 residues. For the CDR3, the DNA is TGTGCCAGCAGCCCAGGCGGCACCCGCTCCTACGAGCAGTACTTC. Its protein product is CASSPGGTRSYEQYF.

The rearrangement links TRBV4-2 to TRBJ2-2; 11 positions match TRBD2. This CDR3 has 17 residues. V dropped 10 bases and J dropped 5; count of bases not matched to a gene: 15. Germline CDR1 LGHNA, CDR2 YNFKEQ. CDR3 DNA sequence: TGTGCCACCGTTGGGGGGCTAGCGGGAGGCGGGACCGGGGAGCTGTTTTTT. Its protein product is CATVGGLAGGGTGELFF.

The chain combines TRBV18 with TRBJ1-1, with TRBD1 matching over 7 bases. This CDR3 region has 17 residues. Per the germline V gene, CDR1 is KGHSH and CDR2 is LQKENI. The junction had 11 bases not matched to a gene; V was cut back by 2 bases and J by 2 bases. CDR3 residues: CASSPSAVRGRNTEAFF. CDR3 in DNA: TGTGCCAGCTCACCATCAGCGGTTAGGGGGCGAAACACTGAAGCTTTCTTT.

The chain is built from TRBV5-1 and TRBJ2-7; 11 bases align to TRBD2. Trimming removed 0 bases from V and 6 bases from J; junction bases left unmatched: 8. CDR1 and CDR2 from the germline V gene are SGHRS and YFSETQ. CDR3 size: 16 residues. The DNA for the CDR3 is TGCGCCAGCAGCTTGGACAAACTAGCGGGAGTCCCCGAGCAGTACTTC. Translation: CASSLDKLAGVPEQYF.

The chain recombines TRBV9 with TRBJ1-3; 8 bases line up with TRBD1. V shed 4 bases, J shed 4 bases, and the junction held 10 bases outside the gene matches. The V gene's germline CDR1 is SGDLS and CDR2 YYNGEE. The CDR3 extends over 16 amino acids. DNA for the CDR3: TGTGCCAGCAGCTCGAGCGCGACAGGGGCAGGAAACACCATATATTTT. Amino acid sequence: CASSSSATGAGNTIYF.

The rearrangement uses TRBV5-1 and TRBJ2-6; tentatively, D is TRBD2 (6 bases). The CDR3 has 14 amino acids. Germline V gives CDR1 SGHRS, CDR2 YFSETQ. V lost 4 bases, J lost 6 bases, and 11 bases lay in between. CDR3 coding DNA: TGCGCCAGCAGCCCCGGGACTGAGGCCAACGTCCTGACTTTC. This gives the protein CASSPGTEANVLTF. Drawing the rest from reference TRBV5-1 and TRBJ2-6, the complete variable domain is KAGVTQTPRYLIKTRGQQVTLSCSPISGHRSVSWYQQTPGQGLQFLFEYFSETQRNKGNFPGRFSGRQFSNSRSEMNVSTLELGDSALYLCASSPGTEANVLTFGAGSRLTVL.

This chain uses TRBV7-3 with TRBJ2-2; 9 bases are shared with TRBD2. Unmatched junction bases numbered 5, after V lost 1 base and J lost 5 bases. CDR3 size: 16 residues. The germline CDR1 and CDR2 sequences are SGHTA and FQGTGA. CDR3 in DNA: TGTGCCAGCAGCTTAATGCCTAGCGGGAATACCGGGGAGCTGTTTTTT. Translated, it gives CASSLMPSGNTGELFF.

The table lists this clone with a few counts. V usage is TRBV19 and J usage is TRBJ2-3, with 9 bases lining up with TRBD2. CDR1 and CDR2 (germline): LNHDA, SQIVND (reference sequence). CDR3 size: 15 residues. Losses at the gene ends were 1 base for V and 4 bases for J; bases not matched to a gene: 3. The CDR3 sequence is CASSIGGGRADTQYF. The CDR3 DNA is TGTGCCAGTAGTATAGGAGGCGGGAGGGCAGATACGCAGTATTTT. The complete variable domain, with remaining parts taken from reference TRBV19 and TRBJ2-3, reads DGGITQSPKYLFRKEGQNVTLSCEQNLNHDAMYWYRQDPGQGLRLIYYSQIVNDFQKGDIAEGYSVSREKKESFPLTVTSAQKNPTAFYLCASSIGGGRADTQYFGPGTRLTVL.

The chain links TRBV5-1 to TRBJ2-3; D is perhaps TRBD1 (6 bases). This CDR3 comprises 22 residues. CDR1 SGHRS and CDR2 YFSETQ come from the germline V gene. Trimming removed 4 bases from V and 4 bases from J, with 37 bases in between. The CDR3 nucleotides are TGCGCCAGCAGCGTACGACAGGCCCGTCGTGGTTTTGTCTCTTTCTCCCCAGATACGCAGTATTTT. Translating gives CASSVRQARRGFVSFSPDTQYF.

This clone was detected a few times. This chain links TRBV29-1 with TRBJ2-2, with 7 positions matching TRBD2. The trim removed 7 bases at V and 4 bases at J, leaving 3 bases unmatched. This CDR3 is built from 12 residues. Germline V gene data show CDR1 as SQVTM and CDR2 as ANQGSEA. This CDR3 is CSGGGSTGELFF. CDR3 sequence (DNA): TGCAGCGGCGGGGGTTCCACCGGGGAGCTGTTTTTT.

The chain combines TRBV5-8 with TRBJ1-2; no firm D call. Per germline, CDR1 SGHTS and CDR2 YDEGEE. V gave up 2 bases and J gave up 7 bases, with 12 bases separating them. The CDR3 runs 13 residues. The CDR3 is CASSFGGLGGYTF. The CDR3 nucleotides are TGTGCCAGCAGCTTCGGAGGGCTCGGTGGCTACACCTTC.

The chain recombines TRBV27 with TRBJ2-1, with D maybe TRBD1 (5 bases). CDR3 size: 13 residues. Germline-derived CDR1 and CDR2 are MNHEY and SMNVEV (reference sequence). V shed 2 bases and J shed 8 bases, with 10 bases lying between them. The DNA of the CDR3 is TGTGCCAGCAGTTTACAAGGGGTCCATGAGCAGTTCTTC. This encodes CASSLQGVHEQFF.

The chain couples TRBV19 to TRBJ2-6, with D unresolved. V was shortened by 5 bases and J by 0 bases, with 14 bases between the two germline ends. The CDR3 spans 17 residues. Germline assignment: CDR1 LNHDA and CDR2 SQIVND (reference sequence). The CDR3 sequence: CASSSETRTSGANVLTF. The CDR3 region has the DNA TGTGCCAGTAGTTCGGAGACGCGGACCTCTGGGGCCAACGTCCTGACTTTC.

V usage is TRBV28 and J usage is TRBJ1-5, with D possibly matching TRBD1 (5 bases). Germline values: CDR1 MDHEN, CDR2 SYDVKM. This CDR3 has 15 residues. V lost 4 bases and J lost 3, with 13 bases in between. CDR3 sequence: CASSSAGTNNQPQHF. The CDR3, as DNA: TGTGCCAGCAGTTCCGCCGGGACCAACAATCAGCCCCAGCATTTT.

This clone was detected many times. The genes are TRBV27 and TRBJ1-2; the match to TRBD1 covers 9 bases. The CDR3 runs to 17 residues. Germline V gives CDR1 MNHEY, CDR2 SMNVEV (reference sequence). The V and J ends lost 5 bases and 6 bases, in that order; junction bases with no gene match: 16. The CDR3: CASSPIPQGAGYNGYTF. DNA for the CDR3: TGTGCCAGCAGTCCTATCCCACAGGGGGCGGGCTACAATGGCTACACCTTC.

The V and J genes are TRBV28 and TRBJ1-5; possibly TRBD1 for D (6 bases). Germline CDR1 and CDR2: MDHEN and SYDVKM. This CDR3 contains 16 residues. V dropped 2 bases and J dropped 1 base, with 12 bases sitting between them. The CDR3 protein is CASSLIGGMSNQPQHF. As DNA, the CDR3 is TGTGCCAGCAGTTTAATAGGGGGGATGAGCAATCAGCCCCAGCATTTT.

This clone has more than one count but fewer than ten. The sample has other DNA sequences that encode this CDR3 too. The chain employs TRBV2 and TRBJ2-5; D gene ambiguous. Between the trimmed V and J ends, which lost 3 bases and 4 bases, there was a span of 6 bases. The germline V gene has CDR1 SNHLY and CDR2 FYNNEI. The CDR3 sequence is 12 residues long. CDR3 in amino acids: CASSERRETQYF. In DNA, the CDR3 is TGTGCCAGCAGTGAGCGAAGAGAGACCCAGTACTTC. Full variable domain (remainder filled in from reference TRBV2 and TRBJ2-5): EPEVTQTPSHQVTQMGQEVILRCVPISNHLYFYWYRQILGQKVEFLVSFYNNEISEKSEIFDDQFSVERPDGSNFTLKIRSTKLEDSAMYFCASSERRETQYFGPGTRLLVL.

This rearrangement joins TRBV7-9 to TRBJ2-3; D is unclear. The length of the CDR3 is 15 residues. From germline, CDR1 is SEHNR and CDR2 FQNEAQ (reference sequence). V was trimmed by 3 bases and J by 4 bases, leaving 14 bases between them. The CDR3 region has the DNA TGTGCCAGCAGCTTGCGCTTAGAACTCGCAGATACGCAGTATTTT. Its protein is CASSLRLELADTQYF.

The chain uses TRBV5-1 and TRBJ2-1; 14 bases match TRBD2. Germline values: CDR1 SGHRS, CDR2 YFSETQ. Germline trimming cut 4 bases from V and 9 bases from J; bases unmatched to any gene: 6. The CDR3 contains 15 residues. CDR3 in amino acids: CASSTGLAGASEQFF. The CDR3 DNA follows: TGCGCCAGCAGCACGGGACTAGCGGGAGCCAGTGAGCAGTTCTTC. Drawing the rest from reference TRBV5-1 and TRBJ2-1, the complete variable domain is KAGVTQTPRYLIKTRGQQVTLSCSPISGHRSVSWYQQTPGQGLQFLFEYFSETQRNKGNFPGRFSGRQFSNSRSEMNVSTLELGDSALYLCASSTGLAGASEQFFGPGTRLTVL.

The chain uses TRBV11-2 and TRBJ2-1; TRBD2 aligns across 14 bases. Germline V gene sequence: CDR1 SGHAT, CDR2 FQNNGV. The CDR3 runs 19 residues. Trimming removed 1 base from V and 7 bases from J; junction bases left unmatched: 12. The CDR3 nucleotides read TGTGCCAGCAGCTTAGCTGAGACTAGCGGGAGGGCCGGGGGGAATGAGCAGTTCTTC. This codes for CASSLAETSGRAGGNEQFF. The full variable domain, with the rest looked up from reference TRBV11-2 and TRBJ2-1, is EAGVAQSPRYKIIEKRQSVAFWCNPISGHATLYWYQQILGQGPKLLIQFQNNGVVDDSQLPKDRFSAERLKGVDSTLKIQPAKLEDSAVYLCASSLAETSGRAGGNEQFFGPGTRLTVL.